The sequence of this TCR beta chain was determined in a study of blood T cell repertoires in COVID-19 (dated by TCRdb to about 2020). About the full investigation: The collaborator samples originated in the United States, Italy and Spain and spanned the acute and convalescent phases of COVID-19. The repertoires were released in a freely available public database meant as a resource for research on the immune response to SARS-CoV-2. Samples were obtained from the ongoing ImmuneRACE study (first 160 participants) and from 1,200 or so subjects provided by 6 global collaborators. The material from the prospective study consisted of cDNA or gDNA derived from T cells, B-cell-depleted T cells, or PBMCs. The dataset comprised deeply sampled blood TCRbeta repertoires from subjects exposed to, actively infected with, or recovered from COVID-19. A de-identified subject ID, COVID-19 status, age in years and sex were almost always included in the sample metadata. Where available, HLA class I and class II types were obtained from metadata supplied by the sample provider rather than from assay-based typing.

Enrolling through a virtual design, the prospective study's participants ranged in age from roughly 18 to 89 years and lived across 20 to 25 United States geographic areas. To assign participants to cohorts, the prospective study relied on clinical history that participants themselves reported in a screening survey and a study questionnaire. Recovered participants in ImmuneRACE Cohort 3 were defined as having two consecutive negative NP/OP PCR tests, clearance from a healthcare professional, or resolution of symptoms. Each participant in the prospective study had whole blood, serum and a nasopharyngeal or oropharyngeal swab collected by mobile phlebotomists. Participants in the prospective study had the option to provide additional blood draws and questionnaires over a 2-month period. Blood samples from the prospective study were shipped frozen or at room temperature prior to DNA extraction. TCRbeta CDR3 regions were amplified from genomic DNA by means of the immunoSEQ Assay, a bias-controlled multiplex PCR. The authors processed their data as follows. Within the assay, amplification of reference gene primers was used to estimate how many nucleated cells each sample contained. To quantify the absolute abundance of each unique TCRbeta CDR3 rearrangement, sequence reads were collapsed and filtered. For each sample, productive Simpson clonality was calculated by taking the square root of Simpson's diversity index across productive rearrangements. Imported from immuneACCESS, the table was reduced by TCRdb to in-frame sequences with V and J called. These copies leave out some clones; in studies compared against another copy, an unresolved V gene accounts for under half, and the cause of the remainder is not known. Clonal size and the V and J genes are those of that table, whereas D and trimming came from the DNA. This sample has approximately 400,000 clones in its table, and around 87% of those were observed once. The ten largest clones add up to approximately 1.2% of the sample.

What the authors observed across the whole study: How much clinical and demographic metadata was included differed by source and by participant, and the metadata was provided uncurated.

As for this clone: Its antigen is unknown. Base qualities were left out, and no much larger clone turns up one base away.

V is pared back by 6 bases and J by 4 bases, with 11 bases lying between the germline termini. Via the germline V gene, CDR1 is MNHEY and CDR2 SVGAGI. Including cysteine and phenylalanine, the CDR3 has 13 amino acids. CDR3 DNA only is kept here, 39 bases in frame from base 1. This TCR was sampled from a man aged 25-40 years who had recovered from COVID-19. Sequencing was carried out using PBMCs or T cells enriched from blood (not recorded which). The chain was built from TRBV6-5 and TRBJ2-3; TRBD2 could be the D gene, as 6 bases match. This receptor carries the CDR3 CASRRTTSDTQYF. The DNA sequence is TGTGCCAGCAGACGGACTACCTCAGATACGCAGTATTTT.